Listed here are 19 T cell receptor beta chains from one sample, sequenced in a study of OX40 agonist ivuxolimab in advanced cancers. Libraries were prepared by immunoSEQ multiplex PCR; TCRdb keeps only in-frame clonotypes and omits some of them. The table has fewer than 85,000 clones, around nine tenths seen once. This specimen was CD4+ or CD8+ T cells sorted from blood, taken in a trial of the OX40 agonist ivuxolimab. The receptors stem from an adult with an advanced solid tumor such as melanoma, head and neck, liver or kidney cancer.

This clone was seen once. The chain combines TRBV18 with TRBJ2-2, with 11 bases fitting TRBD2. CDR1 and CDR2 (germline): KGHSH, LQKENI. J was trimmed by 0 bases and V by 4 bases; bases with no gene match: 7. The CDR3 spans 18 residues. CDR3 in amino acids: CASSRLAGGPPNTGELFF. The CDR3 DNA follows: TGTGCCAGCTCACGGCTAGCGGGGGGCCCTCCGAACACCGGGGAGCTGTTTTTT.

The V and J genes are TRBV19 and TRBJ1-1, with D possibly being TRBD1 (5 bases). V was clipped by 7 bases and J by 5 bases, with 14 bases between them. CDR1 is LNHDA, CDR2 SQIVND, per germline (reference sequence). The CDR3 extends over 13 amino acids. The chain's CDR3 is CASKPLGGTEAFF. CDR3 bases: TGTGCCAGTAAGCCCTTGGGGGGAACTGAAGCTTTCTTT. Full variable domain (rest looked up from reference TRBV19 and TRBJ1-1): DGGITQSPKYLFRKEGQNVTLSCEQNLNHDAMYWYRQDPGQGLRLIYYSQIVNDFQKGDIAEGYSVSREKKESFPLTVTSAQKNPTAFYLCASKPLGGTEAFFGQGTRLTVV.

The DNA for the CDR3 is TGTGCCTGGAGTTGGGACAGGGGGCCTAATGAGCAGTTCTTC. This translates into CAWSWDRGPNEQFF. The chain has TRBV30 and TRBJ2-1, with 12 bases lining up with TRBD1. The length of the CDR3 is 14 residues. J lost 7 bases, V lost 2 bases, and 3 bases had no gene match. Germline V lookup: CDR1 GTSNPN, CDR2 SVGIG (reference sequence). Using reference TRBV30 and TRBJ2-1 for the parts outside the CDR3, the full variable domain is SQTIHQWPATLVQPVGSPLSLECTVEGTSNPNLYWYRQAAGRGLQLLFYSVGIGQISSEVPQNLSASRPQDRQFILSSKKLLLSDSGFYLCAWSWDRGPNEQFFGPGTRLTVL.

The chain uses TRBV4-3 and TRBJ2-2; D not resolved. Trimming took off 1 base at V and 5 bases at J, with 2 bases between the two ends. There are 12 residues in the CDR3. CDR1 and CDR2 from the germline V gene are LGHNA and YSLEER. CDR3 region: CASSQGTGELFF. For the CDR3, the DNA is TGCGCCAGCAGCCAAGGAACCGGGGAGCTGTTTTTT.

The CDR3 DNA sequence: TGCGCCAGCAGCCAAGATCTTCAACTAGCGGGAGGGCCGCGTGAGCAGTTCTTC. This codes for CASSQDLQLAGGPREQFF. The gene calls are TRBV4-3 and TRBJ2-1; 13 bases match TRBD2. The CDR3 is 18 residues long. The germline CDR1 and CDR2 sequences are LGHNA and YSLEER. J was trimmed by 9 bases and V by 0 bases; bases with no gene match: 11.

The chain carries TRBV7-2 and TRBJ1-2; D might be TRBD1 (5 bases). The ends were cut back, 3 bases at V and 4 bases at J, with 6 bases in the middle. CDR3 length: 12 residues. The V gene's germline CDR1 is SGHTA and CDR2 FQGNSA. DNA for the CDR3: TGTGCCAGCAGCTTGGACACCTATGGCTACACCTTC. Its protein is CASSLDTYGYTF.

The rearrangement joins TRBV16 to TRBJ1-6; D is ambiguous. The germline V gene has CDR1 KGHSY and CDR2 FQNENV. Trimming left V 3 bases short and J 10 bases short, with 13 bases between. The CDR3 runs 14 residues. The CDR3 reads CASSQQTLPSPLHF. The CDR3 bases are TGTGCCAGCAGCCAGCAAACACTTCCCTCACCCCTCCACTTT. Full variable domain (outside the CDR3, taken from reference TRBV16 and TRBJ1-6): GEEVAQTPKHLVRGEGQKAKLYCAPIKGHSYVFWYQQVLKNEFKFLISFQNENVFDETGMPKERFSAKCLPNSPCSLEIQATKLEDSAVYFCASSQQTLPSPLHFGNGTRLTVT.

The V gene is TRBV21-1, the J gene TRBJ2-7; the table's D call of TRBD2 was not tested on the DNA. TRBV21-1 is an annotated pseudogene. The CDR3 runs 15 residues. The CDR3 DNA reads TGTGCCAGCAGCCTGGAGAGCGGGAGCTTTTACGAGCAGTACTTC. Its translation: CASSLESGSFYEQYF.

The CDR3 region has the DNA TGTGCCAGCTCACCACCGTCCCTGGGGAATGAAGCTTTCTTT. Translation gives CASSPPSLGNEAFF. V usage is TRBV18 and J usage is TRBJ1-1; no reliable D call. CDR3 size: 14 residues. Germline V CDR1 and CDR2: KGHSH, LQKENI. The V end lost 0 bases, the J end lost 7 bases, and 12 bases lay between the germline ends. Using reference TRBV18 and TRBJ1-1 for the parts outside the CDR3, the full variable domain is NAGVMQNPRHLVRRRGQEARLRCSPMKGHSHVYWYRQLPEEGLKFMVYLQKENIIDESGMPKERFSAEFPKEGPSILRIQQVVRGDSAAYFCASSPPSLGNEAFFGQGTRLTVV.

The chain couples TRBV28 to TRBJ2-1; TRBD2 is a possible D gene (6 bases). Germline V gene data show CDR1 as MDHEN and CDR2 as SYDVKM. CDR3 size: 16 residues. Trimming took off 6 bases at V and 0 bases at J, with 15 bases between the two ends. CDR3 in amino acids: CASRRAGGDSYNEQFF. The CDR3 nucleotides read TGTGCCAGCAGGCGCGCCGGCGGGGACTCCTACAATGAGCAGTTCTTC.

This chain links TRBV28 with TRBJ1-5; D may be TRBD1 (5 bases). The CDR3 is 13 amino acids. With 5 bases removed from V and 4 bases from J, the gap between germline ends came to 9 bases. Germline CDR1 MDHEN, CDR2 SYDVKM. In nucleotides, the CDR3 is TGTGCCAGCAGTGGGGCAGGGAATCAGCCCCAGCATTTT. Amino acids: CASSGAGNQPQHF.

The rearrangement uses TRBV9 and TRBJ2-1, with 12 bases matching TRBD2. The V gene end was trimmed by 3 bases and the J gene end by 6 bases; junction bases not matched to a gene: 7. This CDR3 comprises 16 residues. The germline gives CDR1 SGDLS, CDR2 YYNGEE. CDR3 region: CASSGRSGLAGNEQFF. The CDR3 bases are TGTGCCAGCAGCGGACGATCGGGACTAGCGGGCAATGAGCAGTTCTTC.

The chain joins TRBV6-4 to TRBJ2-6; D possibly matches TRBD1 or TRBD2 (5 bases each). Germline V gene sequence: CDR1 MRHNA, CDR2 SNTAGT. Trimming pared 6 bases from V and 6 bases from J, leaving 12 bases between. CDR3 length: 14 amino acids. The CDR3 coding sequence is TGTGCCAGCAGCCGGGACCTGGCGGCCAACGTCCTGACTTTC. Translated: CASSRDLAANVLTF.

The CDR3 is CASSALGDQETQYF. The CDR3 nucleotides read TGTGCCAGCTCCGCCCTGGGCGACCAAGAGACCCAGTACTTC. The V call is TRBV18, the J call TRBJ2-5; D unresolved. V gave up 6 bases and J gave up 0 bases, with 11 bases separating them. Germline-derived CDR1 and CDR2 are KGHSH and LQKENI. The CDR3 has 14 residues.

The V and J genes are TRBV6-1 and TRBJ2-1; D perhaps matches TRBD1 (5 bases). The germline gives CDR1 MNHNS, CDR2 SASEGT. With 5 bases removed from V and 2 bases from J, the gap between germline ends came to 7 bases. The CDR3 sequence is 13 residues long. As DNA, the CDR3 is TGTGCCAGCAGTAAGGACACCTACAATGAGCAGTTCTTC. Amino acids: CASSKDTYNEQFF.

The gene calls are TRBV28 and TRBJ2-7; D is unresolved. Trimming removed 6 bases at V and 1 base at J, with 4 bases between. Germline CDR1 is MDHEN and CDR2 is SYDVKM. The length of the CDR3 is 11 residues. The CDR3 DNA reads TGTGCCAGCAGGAAATCCTACGAGCAGTACTTC. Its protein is CASRKSYEQYF.

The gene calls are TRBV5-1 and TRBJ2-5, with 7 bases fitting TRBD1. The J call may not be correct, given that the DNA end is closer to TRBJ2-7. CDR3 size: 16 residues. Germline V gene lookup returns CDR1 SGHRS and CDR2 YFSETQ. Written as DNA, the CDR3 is TGCGCCAGCAGCTTGGCGGGACAGAGTAACTCCTACGAGCAGTACTTC. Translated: CASSLAGQSNSYEQYF.

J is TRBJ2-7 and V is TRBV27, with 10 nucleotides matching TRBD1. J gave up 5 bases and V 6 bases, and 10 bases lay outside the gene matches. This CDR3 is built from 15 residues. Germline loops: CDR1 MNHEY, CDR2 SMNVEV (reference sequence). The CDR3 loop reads CASRFSRDRGNEQYF. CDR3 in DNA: TGTGCCAGCAGATTCAGCCGGGACAGGGGAAACGAGCAGTACTTC.

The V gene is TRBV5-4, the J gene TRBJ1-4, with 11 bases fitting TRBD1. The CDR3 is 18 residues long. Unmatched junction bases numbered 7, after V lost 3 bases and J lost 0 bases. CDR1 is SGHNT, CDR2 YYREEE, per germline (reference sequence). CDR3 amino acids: CASSSRDRGNTTNEKLFF. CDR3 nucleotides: TGTGCCAGCAGCTCCCGGGACAGGGGGAATACAACTAATGAAAAACTGTTTTTT.